There are many counts of the clone carrying this T cell receptor beta chain. Regions amplified from RNA transcripts were the TCR beta CDR3 regions. The primer set for the first-round RT-PCR of the TCR CDR3 was HTBI. TCRdb analysed the multiplex PCR reads with MiXCR anew, one entry per CDR3 protein. The sample records 250,000 to 300,000 distinct CDR3 sequences, 13% to 15% being singletons. This specimen belongs to a study of T cells in Graves' hyperthyroidism and ophthalmopathy. From germline, CDR1 is MNHNS and CDR2 SASEGT. With 4 bases clipped from V and 0 bases from J, the junction kept 12 bases outside the gene matches. The CDR3 is 19 amino acids.

The genes are TRBV6-1 and TRBJ1-5, with TRBD1 matching 10 bases. Sequencing was done on a sample of blood. The TCR sequence derives from a woman aged 40 to 49 with Graves' hyperthyroidism that later progressed to Graves' ophthalmopathy. CDR3 DNA sequence: TGTGCCAGCAGTGGACCTCGGGACAGGGGTTTTTATAGCAATCAGCCCCAGCATTTT. It encodes CASSGPRDRGFYSNQPQHF.